Presented here are 14 T cell receptor beta chains from one specimen sequenced in a study of shared clonotypes between healthy human individuals. Sequenced by immunoSEQ multiplex PCR; TCRdb stores in-frame clones only, minus some. The data hold about 580,000 clones, with roughly 98% observed a single time. Naive-designated CD8 cells lacked CD45RO, were positively enriched for CCR7, and omitted terminally differentiated effector memory CD45RA+ cells. The sequenced sample was naive CD8+ T cells sorted from blood. The origin of the receptors is a young man in good health.

Only one count was recorded for this clone. The rearrangement joins TRBV19 to TRBJ1-2; D gene ambiguous. Germline-derived CDR1 and CDR2 are LNHDA and SQIVND (reference sequence). The CDR3 runs 15 residues. Trimming pared 4 bases from V and 0 bases from J, leaving 12 bases between. In nucleotides, the CDR3 is TGTGCCAGTAGTACTGTCCCTACAGCTAACTATGGCTACACCTTC. Encoded protein: CASSTVPTANYGYTF.

DNA of the CDR3: TGCGCCAGCAGCTTGGGTACTAGGGAGCGGCGGTTCTTC. Protein: CASSLGTRERRFF. The chain combines TRBV5-1 with TRBJ2-1; maybe TRBD2 (5 bases). There are 13 residues in the CDR3. V was clipped by 0 bases and J by 15 bases, with 16 bases between them. The germline CDR1 and CDR2 sequences are SGHRS and YFSETQ.

The chain combines TRBV19 with TRBJ1-1, with D perhaps matching TRBD1 (5 bases). Germline V gene lookup returns CDR1 LNHDA and CDR2 SQIVND (reference sequence). This CDR3 comprises 14 residues. The germline V and J ends were trimmed by 5 bases and 5 bases, with 15 bases remaining between them. Here the CDR3 DNA reads TGTGCCAGTAGTGGTCTGGGGGAGTATACTGAAGCTTTCTTT. Amino acid sequence: CASSGLGEYTEAFF.

The chain recombines TRBV4-2 with TRBJ1-1, with D perhaps TRBD1 (6 bases). The CDR3 has 14 amino acids. The germline V and J ends were trimmed by 1 base and 8 bases, with 14 bases remaining between them. In germline, CDR1 is LGHNA, CDR2 YNFKEQ. CDR3 loop: CASSQATGLAEAFF. In DNA, the CDR3 is TGTGCCAGCAGCCAAGCCACAGGGCTAGCGGAAGCTTTCTTT.

The V and J genes are TRBV28 and TRBJ2-7; the match to TRBD1 covers 9 bases. CDR1 and CDR2 from the germline V gene are MDHEN and SYDVKM. The CDR3 is 18 residues long. Trimming removed 4 bases from V and 0 bases from J; junction bases left unmatched: 13. The CDR3 DNA sequence: TGTGCCAGCAGTTCAAGCCCGGGACAGGGAACCTTCTCCTACGAGCAGTACTTC. Protein: CASSSSPGQGTFSYEQYF.

The chain combines TRBV28 with TRBJ2-7; weak D call: TRBD2 (5 bases). The CDR3 totals 15 residues. V was trimmed by 10 bases and J by 1 base, leaving 20 bases between them. Germline V gene lookup returns CDR1 MDHEN and CDR2 SYDVKM. The CDR3 loop is CATEPGKLVSYEQYF. The CDR3, as DNA: TGTGCCACGGAACCCGGGAAATTAGTTTCCTACGAGCAGTACTTC. Full variable domain (missing parts from reference TRBV28 and TRBJ2-7): DVKVTQSSRYLVKRTGEKVFLECVQDMDHENMFWYRQDPGLGLRLIYFSYDVKMKEKGDIPEGYSVSREKKERFSLILESASTNQTSMYLCATEPGKLVSYEQYFGPGTRLTVT.

The rearrangement links TRBV5-5 to TRBJ2-1, with D maybe TRBD2 (5 bases). CDR1 and CDR2 from the germline V gene are SGHKS and YYEKEE (reference sequence). V was shortened by 2 bases and J by 9 bases, with 12 bases between the two germline ends. This CDR3 is 13 amino acids long. CDR3 in amino acids: CASSFIRGSEQFF. The CDR3 region has the DNA TGTGCCAGCAGCTTCATTCGGGGTAGTGAGCAGTTCTTC. The full variable domain, with the rest looked up from reference TRBV5-5 and TRBJ2-1, is DAGVTQSPTHLIKTRGQQVTLRCSPISGHKSVSWYQQVLGQGPQFIFQYYEKEERGRGNFPDRFSARQFPNYSSELNVNALLLGDSALYLCASSFIRGSEQFFGPGTRLTVL.

The V call is TRBV7-9, the J call TRBJ2-1, with D tentatively TRBD1 (5 bases). The germline CDR1 and CDR2 sequences are SEHNR and FQNEAQ (reference sequence). This CDR3 comprises 16 residues. Trimming cost V 5 bases and J 2 bases, with 16 bases left between them. CDR3 nucleotides: TGTGCCAGCAGCCCGAAACGGGTCAGGGCCTACAATGAGCAGTTCTTC. It is translated as CASSPKRVRAYNEQFF. The full variable domain, rest sourced from reference TRBV7-9 and TRBJ2-1, is DTGVSQNPRHKITKRGQNVTFRCDPISEHNRLYWYRQTLGQGPEFLTYFQNEAQLEKSRLLSDRFSAERPKGSFSTLEIQRTEQGDSAMYLCASSPKRVRAYNEQFFGPGTRLTVL.

This chain uses TRBV27 with TRBJ1-2; 9 nucleotides line up with TRBD1. V lost 5 bases and J lost 8; bases outside the gene matches: 12. Germline CDR1 reads MNHEY; CDR2 reads SMNVEV (reference sequence). There are 15 residues in the CDR3. This CDR3 reads CASSPTGGVLWGYTF. CDR3 nucleotide sequence: TGTGCCAGCAGTCCAACAGGGGGCGTCTTGTGGGGCTACACCTTC.

The chain carries TRBV27 and TRBJ2-7, with TRBD2 identical over 7 bases. V shed 5 bases, J shed 2 bases, and the junction held 9 bases outside the gene matches. CDR1 and CDR2 from the germline V gene are MNHEY and SMNVEV (reference sequence). This CDR3 is 15 amino acids long. CDR3 nucleotide sequence: TGTGCCAGCAGTCTCGGCCCTAGCGGTCCCTACGAGCAGTACTTC. Protein: CASSLGPSGPYEQYF.

This rearrangement joins TRBV25-1 to TRBJ2-7; 9 bases fit TRBD1. Trimming cost V 4 bases and J 7 bases; bases outside gene matches: 11. The CDR3 length is 15 residues. Germline V gives CDR1 MGHDK, CDR2 SYGVNS. For the CDR3, the DNA is TGTGCCAGCAGTGCCACCGGGACAGGGCTTTGGGAGCAGTACTTC. Translation: CASSATGTGLWEQYF.

The chain has TRBV10-3 and TRBJ2-7; a weak D match, TRBD2 (5 bases). This CDR3 spans 12 amino acids. Germline-derived CDR1 and CDR2 are ENHRY and SYGVKD. Trimming removed 7 bases at V and 0 bases at J, with 7 bases between. In DNA, the CDR3 is TGTGCCATCACCGGGGACTCCTACGAGCAGTACTTC. Residues: CAITGDSYEQYF.

This sequence joins TRBV4-2 and TRBJ2-2; 11 bases match TRBD2. J lost 3 bases, V lost 5 bases, and 11 bases had no gene match. Germline CDR1 reads LGHNA; CDR2 reads YNFKEQ. CDR3 size: 18 residues. The CDR3 coding sequence is TGTGCCAGCAGCTACAGGCCTAGCGGGAGGACAGACACCGGGGAGCTGTTTTTT. This codes for CASSYRPSGRTDTGELFF.

The chain has TRBV7-3 and TRBJ2-1, with D uncertain. Trimming removed 5 bases at V and 5 bases at J, with 10 bases between. CDR3 length: 13 residues. Germline CDR1 SGHTA, CDR2 FQGTGA. CDR3 in DNA: TGTGCCAGCAGCCTGCCCGAGCACAATGAGCAGTTCTTC. This codes for CASSLPEHNEQFF.